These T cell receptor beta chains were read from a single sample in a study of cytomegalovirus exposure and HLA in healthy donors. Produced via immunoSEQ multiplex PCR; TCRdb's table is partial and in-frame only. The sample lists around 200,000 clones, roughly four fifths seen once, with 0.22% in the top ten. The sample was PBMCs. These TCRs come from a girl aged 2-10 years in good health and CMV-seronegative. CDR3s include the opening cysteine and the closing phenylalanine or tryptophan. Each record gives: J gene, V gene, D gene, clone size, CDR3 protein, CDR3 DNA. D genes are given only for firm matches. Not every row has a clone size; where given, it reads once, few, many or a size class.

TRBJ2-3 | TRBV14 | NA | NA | CASSLLLTDTQYF | TGTGCCAGCAGCCTCCTACTCACAGATACGCAGTATTTT
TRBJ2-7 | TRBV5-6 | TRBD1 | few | CASSQTGGPSYEQYF | TGTGCCAGCAGCCAGACAGGGGGCCCTTCCTACGAGCAGTACTTC
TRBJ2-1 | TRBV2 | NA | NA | CASSTEYKEDITSDNEQFF | TGTGCCAGCAGCACAGAGTACAAGGAAGATATAACATCCGACAATGAGCAGTTCTTC
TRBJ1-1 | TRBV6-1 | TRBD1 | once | CASSARPGQGTEAFF | TGTGCCAGCAGTGCGAGACCGGGACAGGGTACTGAAGCTTTCTTT
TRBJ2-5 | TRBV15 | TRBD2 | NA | CATREPGLAGGRETQYF | TGTGCCACCAGAGAGCCGGGTCTAGCGGGGGGTCGAGAGACCCAGTACTTC
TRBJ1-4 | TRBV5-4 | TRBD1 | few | CASSLETGTNEKLFF | TGTGCCAGCAGCTTGGAGACAGGGACTAATGAAAAACTGTTTTTT
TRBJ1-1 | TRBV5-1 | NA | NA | CASSLLGEEAQAFF | TGCGCCAGCAGCTTGTTGGGGGAGGAAGCCCAAGCTTTCTTT
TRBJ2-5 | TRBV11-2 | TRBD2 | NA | CASRGTKRGEETQYF | TGTGCCAGCAGGGGGACTAAGCGGGGGGAAGAGACCCAGTACTTC
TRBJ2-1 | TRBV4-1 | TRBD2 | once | CASSQVGGRMGEQFF | TGCGCCAGCAGCCAAGTAGGCGGGAGGATGGGTGAGCAGTTCTTC
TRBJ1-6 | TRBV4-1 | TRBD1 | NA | CASSQPDRAKDSPLHF | TGCGCCAGCAGCCAACCGGACAGGGCTAAGGATTCACCCCTCCACTTT
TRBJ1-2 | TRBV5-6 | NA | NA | CASRRPGDYGYTF | TGTGCCAGTCGTAGGCCAGGGGACTATGGCTACACCTTC
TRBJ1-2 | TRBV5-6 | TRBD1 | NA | CASNPGQKYGHTF | TGTGCCAGCAACCCGGGACAGAAGTATGGCCACACCTTC
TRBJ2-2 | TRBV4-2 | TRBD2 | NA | CASSRTSGGANTGELFF | TGTGCCAGCAGCCGAACTAGCGGGGGAGCGAACACCGGGGAGCTGTTTTTT
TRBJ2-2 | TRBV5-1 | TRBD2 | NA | CASSLGTSGYTGELFF | TGCGCCAGCAGCTTGGGGACTAGCGGTTACACCGGGGAGCTGTTTTTT
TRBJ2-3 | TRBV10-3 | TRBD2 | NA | CAISGTSGRSTDTQYF | TGTGCCATCAGTGGGACTAGCGGGAGGTCCACAGATACGCAGTATTTT
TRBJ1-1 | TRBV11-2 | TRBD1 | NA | CASSANRGNFFF | TGTGCCAGCAGCGCAAACAGGGGGAATTTTTTCTTT
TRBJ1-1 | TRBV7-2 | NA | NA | CASDPGPPGMNTEAFF | TGTGCCAGTGACCCCGGGCCCCCGGGGATGAACACTGAAGCTTTCTTT
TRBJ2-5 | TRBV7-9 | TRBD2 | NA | CASSWTSGRAPEETQYF | TGTGCCAGCAGCTGGACTAGCGGGAGGGCCCCGGAAGAGACCCAGTACTTC
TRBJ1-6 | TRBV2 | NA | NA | CASRPTGENHSPLHF | TGTGCCAGCAGACCGACGGGGGAAAATCATTCACCCCTCCACTTT
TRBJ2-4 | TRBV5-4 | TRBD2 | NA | CASSGQLAGASENIQYF | TGTGCCAGCAGCGGGCAGCTAGCGGGAGCCTCTGAAAACATTCAGTACTTC
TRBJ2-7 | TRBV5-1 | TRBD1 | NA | CASSPDFWQGQGYEQYF | TGCGCCAGCAGCCCAGATTTTTGGCAGGGACAGGGGTACGAGCAGTACTTC
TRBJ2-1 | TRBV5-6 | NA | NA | CASSLAPAGGYNEQFF | TGTGCCAGCAGCTTGGCCCCAGCGGGCGGCTACAATGAGCAGTTCTTC
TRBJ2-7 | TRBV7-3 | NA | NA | CASSPEAGAPPHEQYF | TGTGCCAGCAGCCCAGAGGCGGGGGCCCCTCCTCACGAGCAGTACTTC
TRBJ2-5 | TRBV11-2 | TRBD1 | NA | CASSLDRQGTQYF | TGTGCCAGCAGCTTAGACCGACAGGGGACCCAGTACTTC
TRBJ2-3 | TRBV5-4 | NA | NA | CASSLAVKLTSTDTQYF | TGTGCCAGCAGCTTGGCTGTAAAGCTCACTAGCACAGATACGCAGTATTTT
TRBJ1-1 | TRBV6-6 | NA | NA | CASSYSARQTNTEAFF | TGTGCCAGCAGTTACTCAGCAAGACAGACGAACACTGAAGCTTTCTTT
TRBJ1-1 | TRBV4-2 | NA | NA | CASSHLTGNTEAFF | TGTGCCAGCAGCCACCTGACAGGGAACACTGAAGCTTTCTTT
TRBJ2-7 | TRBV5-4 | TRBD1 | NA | CASSLAGQGAYEQYF | TGTGCCAGCAGCTTGGCGGGACAGGGGGCGTACGAGCAGTACTTC
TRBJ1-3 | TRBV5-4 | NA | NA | CASSLDAGFNSGNTIYF | TGTGCCAGCAGCTTGGACGCCGGGTTCAACTCTGGAAACACCATATATTTT
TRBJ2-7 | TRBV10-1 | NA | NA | CASSDTMDWEEQYF | TGCGCCAGCAGTGACACAATGGACTGGGAGGAGCAGTACTTC
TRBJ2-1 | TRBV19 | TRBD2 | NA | CASSIDGIAGVNEQFF | TGTGCCAGTAGTATAGATGGAATAGCGGGGGTTAATGAGCAGTTCTTC
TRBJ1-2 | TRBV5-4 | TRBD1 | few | CASSRTGGSYPNYGYTF | TGTGCCAGCAGTAGGACAGGGGGATCTTACCCTAACTATGGCTACACCTTC
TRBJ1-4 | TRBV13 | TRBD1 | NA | CASSSMRGRGLEKLFF | TGTGCCAGCAGCTCGATGCGGGGCAGGGGGCTTGAAAAACTGTTTTTT
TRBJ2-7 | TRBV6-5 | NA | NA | CAVGHSSYEQYF | TGTGCCGTTGGACATTCCTCCTACGAGCAGTACTTC
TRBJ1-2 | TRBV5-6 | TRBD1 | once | CASSLGQGDGYTF | TGTGCCAGCAGCTTGGGACAGGGAGATGGCTACACCTTC
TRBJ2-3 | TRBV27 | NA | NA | CASSLLQGRSTDTQYF | TGTGCCAGCAGTTTATTACAGGGGAGGTCCACAGATACGCAGTATTTT
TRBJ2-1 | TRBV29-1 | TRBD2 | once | CSVENRLAGNYNEQFF | TGCAGCGTTGAGAACAGACTAGCGGGGAACTACAATGAGCAGTTCTTC
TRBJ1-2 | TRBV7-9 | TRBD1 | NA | CASSLGQGDGYTF | TGTGCCAGCAGCTTGGGACAGGGAGATGGCTACACCTTC
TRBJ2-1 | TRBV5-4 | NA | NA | CASSLDPRDKYNEQFF | TGTGCCAGCAGCTTGGACCCCCGGGACAAATACAATGAGCAGTTCTTC
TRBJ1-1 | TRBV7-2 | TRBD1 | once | CASSLQGAIGNTEAFF | TGTGCCAGCAGCTTACAGGGGGCCATAGGGAACACTGAAGCTTTCTTT
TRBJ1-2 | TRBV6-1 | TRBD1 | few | CASSAGTGGDYGYTF | TGTGCCAGCAGTGCCGGGACAGGGGGTGACTATGGCTACACCTTC
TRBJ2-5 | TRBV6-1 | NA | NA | CASRLTAVGTQYF | TGTGCCAGCAGATTGACTGCCGTTGGGACCCAGTACTTC
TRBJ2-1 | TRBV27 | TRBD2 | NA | CASSLMTSGREVQFF | TGTGCCAGCAGTTTGATGACTAGCGGGAGGGAGGTGCAGTTCTTC
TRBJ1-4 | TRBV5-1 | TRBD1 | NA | CASTGQGSEKLFF | TGCGCCAGCACCGGACAGGGGAGTGAAAAACTGTTTTTT
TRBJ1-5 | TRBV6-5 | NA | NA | CASRPQGGYQPQHF | TGTGCCAGCAGACCCCAGGGTGGATATCAGCCCCAGCATTTT